This TCR beta chain was identified in a study of T-cell reconstitution after alpha-beta-depleted transplantation in children. Study-wide points: Reportedly, alpha-beta T cells present about two months post-transplant originated from several hundred expanded clones of graft origin. At one year after transplant, newly produced T cells mostly accounted for T-cell counts and diversity.

The V end lost 0 bases, the J end lost 8 bases, and 11 bases lay between the germline ends. This CDR3 contains 13 residues. The germline V gene has CDR1 SGHRS and CDR2 YFSETQ. Library preparation (for TCRbeta) was performed with unique molecular identifiers. TCRdb reprocessed the PCR reads via MiXCR and lists one record per CDR3 protein. The data show 190,000 or so distinct CDR3 sequences, roughly 6% seen once. This clonotype was found many times. The antigen is undetermined. The chain couples TRBV5-1 to TRBJ1-2; D is uncertain. The sequence was obtained from a girl in the first two years of life with combined immunodeficiency, due to receive a stem cell transplant. The specimen comprised PBMCs, sampled before TCRalphabeta/CD19-depleted stem cell transplant. CDR3: CASSLATAGGYTF. The CDR3 DNA reads TGCGCCAGCAGCTTGGCAACAGCGGGGGGCTACACCTTC.